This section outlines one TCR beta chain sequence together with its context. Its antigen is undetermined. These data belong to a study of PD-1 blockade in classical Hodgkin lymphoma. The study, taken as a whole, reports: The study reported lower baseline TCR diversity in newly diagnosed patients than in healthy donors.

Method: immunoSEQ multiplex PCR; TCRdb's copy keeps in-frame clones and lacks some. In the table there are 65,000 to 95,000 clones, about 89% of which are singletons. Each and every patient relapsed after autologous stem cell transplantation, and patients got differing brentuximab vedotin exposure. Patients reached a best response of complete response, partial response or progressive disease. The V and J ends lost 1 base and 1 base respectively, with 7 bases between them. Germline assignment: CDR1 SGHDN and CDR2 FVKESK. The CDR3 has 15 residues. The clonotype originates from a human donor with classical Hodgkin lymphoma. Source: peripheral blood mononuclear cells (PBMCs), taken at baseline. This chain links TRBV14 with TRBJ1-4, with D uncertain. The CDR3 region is CASSQAGLTNEKLFF. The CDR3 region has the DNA TGTGCCAGCAGCCAAGCGGGCCTAACTAATGAAAAACTGTTTTTT.